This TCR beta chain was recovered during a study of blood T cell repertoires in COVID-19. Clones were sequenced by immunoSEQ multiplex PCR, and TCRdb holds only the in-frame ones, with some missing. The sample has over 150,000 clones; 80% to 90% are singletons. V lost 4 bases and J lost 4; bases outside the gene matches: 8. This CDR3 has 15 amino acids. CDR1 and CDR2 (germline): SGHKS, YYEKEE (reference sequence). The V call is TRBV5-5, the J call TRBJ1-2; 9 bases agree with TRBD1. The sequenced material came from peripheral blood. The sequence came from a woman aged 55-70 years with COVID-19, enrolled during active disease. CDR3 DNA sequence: TGTGCCAGCAGCCCCCGACAGGGGGGAGGCTATGGCTACACCTTC. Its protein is CASSPRQGGGYGYTF.